This T cell receptor beta chain was sequenced for a study of response to subunit inactivated influenza vaccine. Findings and caveats of the study: The authors put forward the suggestion that each seasonal influenza vaccination may bring in only a limited number of new T cells.

About this clonotype: The antigen remains unidentified.

Trimming left V 3 bases short and J 1 base short, with 8 bases between. Germline CDR1 reads SGHDT; CDR2 reads YYEEEE. The CDR3 has 14 amino acids. Each CDR3 protein is one row after TCRdb ran MiXCR on the RT-PCR reads. The sample lists hundreds of thousands of distinct CDR3 sequences, roughly 11% seen once, with more than 10% in the top ten. This specimen was PBMCs from blood, taken roughly 48 days after vaccination. The receptor comes from a man aged 45-60 years who received an inactivated influenza vaccine. The genes are TRBV5-6 and TRBJ1-5; no firm D call. The CDR3 region has the DNA TGTGCCAGCAGCTCCCGGGAAAGCAATCAGCCCCAGCATTTT. This translates into CASSSRESNQPQHF.